This TCR beta chain comes out of a study of T cells in Graves' hyperthyroidism and ophthalmopathy. RNA transcripts served as the template for amplifying TCR beta CDR3 regions. During a first-round RT-PCR of the TCR CDR3, the HTBI primer set was used. Using its own MiXCR run on the multiplex PCR reads, TCRdb lists one record per CDR3 protein. The data contain 600,000 or so distinct CDR3 sequences, 40% to 55% of them singletons. This clonotype came up a few times. The CDR3 contains 12 residues. CDR1 DFQATT and CDR2 SNEGSKA come from the germline V gene (reference sequence). V lost 0 bases, J lost 9 bases, and 11 bases lay in between.

J is TRBJ2-5 and V is TRBV20-1; D gene ambiguous. This receptor was obtained from a young woman with Graves' hyperthyroidism. The sequenced sample consisted of peripheral blood or thyroid tissue (not recorded which). CDR3 in amino acids: CSAREGSVAQYF. CDR3 sequence (DNA): TGCAGTGCTAGAGAGGGTTCAGTGGCCCAGTACTTC.